This T cell receptor (beta chain) appears in the sequencing data of a study of T cells in Graves' hyperthyroidism and ophthalmopathy. Whole-study results and caveats: In validation, the model predicted ophthalmopathy. These predictions came a median about 6.8 months before onset.

TCR beta CDR3 regions were amplified from RNA transcripts. First-round RT-PCR with HTBI primers amplified the TCR CDR3 region. Each CDR3 protein is one row after TCRdb ran MiXCR on the multiplex PCR reads. The sample records 300,000 or so distinct CDR3 sequences, around 16% being singletons. To note about this clonotype: No antigen is known for it.

Germline V gene lookup returns CDR1 SGHRS and CDR2 YFSETQ. This CDR3 region has 18 residues. V shed 1 base, J shed 5 bases, and the junction held 7 bases outside the gene matches. This receptor was identified in a man younger than 45 with Graves' hyperthyroidism. The rearrangement joins TRBV5-1 to TRBJ2-2; 14 bases agree with TRBD2. Sequencing was performed on blood. The CDR3 sequence: CASSLTGTSGSTTGELFF. CDR3 DNA sequence: TGCGCCAGCAGCTTGACCGGGACTAGCGGGAGTACAACCGGGGAGCTGTTTTTT.